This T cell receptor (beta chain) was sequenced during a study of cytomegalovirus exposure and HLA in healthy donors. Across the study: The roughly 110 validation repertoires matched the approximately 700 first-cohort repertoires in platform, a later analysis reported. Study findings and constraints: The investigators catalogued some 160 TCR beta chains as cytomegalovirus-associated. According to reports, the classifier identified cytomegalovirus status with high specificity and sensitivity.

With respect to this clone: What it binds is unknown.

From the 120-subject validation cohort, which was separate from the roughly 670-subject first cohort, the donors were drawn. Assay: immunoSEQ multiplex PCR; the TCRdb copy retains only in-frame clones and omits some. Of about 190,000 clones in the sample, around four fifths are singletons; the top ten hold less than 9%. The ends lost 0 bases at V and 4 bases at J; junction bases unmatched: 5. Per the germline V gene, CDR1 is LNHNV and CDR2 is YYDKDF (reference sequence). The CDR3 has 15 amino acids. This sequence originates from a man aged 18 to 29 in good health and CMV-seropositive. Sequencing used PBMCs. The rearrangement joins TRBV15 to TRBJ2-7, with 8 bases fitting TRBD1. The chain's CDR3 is CATSRDLTGAYEQYF. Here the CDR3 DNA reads TGTGCCACCAGCAGAGATCTGACAGGGGCGTACGAGCAGTACTTC.